These 9 T cell receptor beta chains were sequenced from one sample in a study of cytomegalovirus exposure and HLA in healthy donors. Sequencing used immunoSEQ multiplex PCR; TCRdb keeps in-frame clones, though not all of them. The sample carries under 250,000 clones, around 87% recorded once. Sequenced material: PBMCs. The receptors here all came from a man aged 18 to 35 in good health and CMV-seronegative.

CDR3 nucleotides: TGTGCCAGCAGTCTTCAGACAGGGGCGAACACCGGGGAGCTGTTTTTT. It is translated as CASSLQTGANTGELFF. V usage is TRBV7-6 and J usage is TRBJ2-2; 8 bases fit TRBD1. This CDR3 has 16 amino acids. CDR1 SGHVS and CDR2 FNYEAQ come from the germline V gene. J was trimmed by 0 bases and V by 6 bases; bases with no gene match: 6.

The chain joins TRBV11-2 to TRBJ2-7; D might be TRBD2 (5 bases). The germline V gene has CDR1 SGHAT and CDR2 FQNNGV. Trimming removed 5 bases at V and 2 bases at J, with 10 bases between. There are 13 residues in the CDR3. As DNA, the CDR3 is TGTGCCAGCAGCCGCCCCGGGACCTACGAGCAGTACTTC. It encodes CASSRPGTYEQYF.

The rearrangement uses TRBV7-9 and TRBJ1-1; maybe TRBD1 (6 bases). The CDR3 extends over 13 amino acids. The germline CDR1 and CDR2 sequences are SEHNR and FQNEAQ (reference sequence). Trimming pared 4 bases from V and 4 bases from J, leaving 10 bases between. The chain's CDR3 is CASSSQGSTEAFF. CDR3 nucleotide sequence: TGTGCCAGCAGCTCTCAGGGGAGCACTGAAGCTTTCTTT.

The V call is TRBV7-2, the J call TRBJ2-1, with 9 bases that match TRBD2. Per germline, CDR1 SGHTA and CDR2 FQGNSA. CDR3 length: 14 residues. The trim removed 5 bases at V and 4 bases at J, leaving 3 bases unmatched. The CDR3 sequence is CASSLTSGYNEQFF. In nucleotides, the CDR3 is TGTGCCAGCAGCCTGACTAGCGGTTACAATGAGCAGTTCTTC.

The chain has TRBV2 and TRBJ2-7, with 10 bases identical to TRBD1. The germline gives CDR1 SNHLY, CDR2 FYNNEI. The CDR3 covers 15 residues. V was pared by 0 bases and J by 6 bases, with 5 bases of the junction left unmatched. The CDR3 bases are TGTGCCAGCAGTGAAGCTTGGACAGGGGGACCCGAGCAGTACTTC. This translates into CASSEAWTGGPEQYF.

V and J are TRBV18 and TRBJ2-1; tentatively, D is TRBD2 (6 bases). With 3 bases removed from V and 2 bases from J, the gap between germline ends came to 11 bases. The CDR3 runs 15 residues. Germline V lookup: CDR1 KGHSH, CDR2 LQKENI. This chain's CDR3 is CASSPGEVTYNEQFF. The CDR3 nucleotides are TGTGCCAGCTCACCCGGGGAGGTGACCTACAATGAGCAGTTCTTC.

The genes are TRBV19 and TRBJ2-7, with no clear D. The CDR3 totals 13 residues. Between the trimmed V and J ends, which lost 3 bases and 2 bases, there was a span of 8 bases. Germline V gene sequence: CDR1 LNHDA, CDR2 SQIVND (reference sequence). CDR3 in DNA: TGTGCCAGTAGTATGGGTCAGGCCTACGAGCAGTACTTC. Translated, it gives CASSMGQAYEQYF.

The V gene is TRBV7-2, the J gene TRBJ2-1, with D perhaps matching TRBD2 (5 bases). The CDR3 runs 12 residues. V shed 3 bases and J shed 13 bases, with 13 bases lying between them. CDR1 and CDR2 from the germline V gene are SGHTA and FQGNSA. CDR3 sequence: CASSLRAEVQFF. CDR3 DNA: TGTGCCAGCAGCTTGAGGGCCGAAGTTCAGTTCTTC.

The chain recombines TRBV5-1 with TRBJ2-2; 11 bases are shared with TRBD2. V lost 5 bases to trimming and J lost 1 base; unmatched junction nucleotides: 1. This CDR3 comprises 15 residues. CDR1 and CDR2 (germline): SGHRS, YFSETQ. CDR3 DNA sequence: TGCGCCAGCAGGGGACTAGCGGAGAACACCGGGGAGCTGTTTTTT. It yields the protein CASRGLAENTGELFF. Combining the CDR3 with reference TRBV5-1 and TRBJ2-2 gives the whole variable domain KAGVTQTPRYLIKTRGQQVTLSCSPISGHRSVSWYQQTPGQGLQFLFEYFSETQRNKGNFPGRFSGRQFSNSRSEMNVSTLELGDSALYLCASRGLAENTGELFFGEGSRLTVL.